These 10 T cell receptor beta chains share one sample of origin, sequenced in a study of shared clonotypes between healthy human individuals. TCRdb's copy holds only in-frame clones and misses some; the assay was immunoSEQ multiplex PCR. Of about 710,000 clones detected, about three quarters appear once; the ten largest clones hold under 2%. Sequencing used memory CD4+ T cells sorted from blood. The subset is: CD45RA-negative fraction. The source of these receptors is a woman younger than 45 in good health.

The chain joins TRBV4-1 to TRBJ2-7; TRBD2 matches at 9 bases. Trimming removed 0 bases from V and 5 bases from J; junction bases left unmatched: 17. Germline CDR1 and CDR2: MGHRA and YSYEKL. The CDR3 length is 19 residues. This CDR3 is CASSQDLAGPRALLHEQYF. For the CDR3, the DNA is TGCGCCAGCAGCCAAGACCTAGCGGGGCCCCGGGCGCTCCTGCACGAGCAGTACTTC.

This clone was picked up many times. The rearrangement links TRBV7-9 to TRBJ2-3; D may be TRBD2 (5 bases). The germline CDR1 and CDR2 sequences are SEHNR and FQNEAQ (reference sequence). The V gene lost 3 bases and the J gene lost 10 bases, with 14 bases spanning the gap. CDR3 size: 13 residues. The chain's CDR3 is CASSFEGESPQYF. The DNA for the CDR3 is TGTGCCAGCAGCTTTGAGGGAGAGAGCCCGCAGTATTTT.

As for this clone: Since a far larger clone is one base different, this is likely a read error. The identical CDR3 is also encoded by other nucleotide sequences in the sample. This chain links TRBV7-3 with TRBJ2-1, with D unclear. CDR1 is SGHTA and CDR2 is FQGTGA in the germline V gene. The CDR3 loop spans 15 amino acids. V shed 5 bases and J shed 0 bases, with 11 bases lying between them. The CDR3 DNA follows: TGTGCCAGCAGCCCCCAGCGAGACTCCTACAATGAGCAGTTCTTC. Its protein product is CASSPQRDSYNEQFF.

The V call is TRBV15, the J call TRBJ2-1; 11 bases line up with TRBD2. This CDR3 comprises 16 residues. Germline V gene lookup returns CDR1 LNHNV and CDR2 YYDKDF (reference sequence). V lost 3 bases to trimming and J lost 9 bases; unmatched junction nucleotides: 10. The CDR3 loop is CATSRLTSGIPPEQFF. The CDR3 DNA reads as TGTGCCACCAGCAGGCTGACTAGCGGGATTCCCCCTGAGCAGTTCTTC.

This clone came up a few times. The chain combines TRBV4-1 with TRBJ2-7, with D hard to call. With 4 bases removed from V and 3 bases from J, the gap between germline ends came to 16 bases. Germline loops: CDR1 MGHRA, CDR2 YSYEKL. The CDR3 length is 15 residues. CDR3 loop: CASSPTGTNRYEQYF. The CDR3 DNA is TGCGCCAGCAGCCCCACCGGAACAAACCGCTACGAGCAGTACTTC.

The genes are TRBV7-3 and TRBJ2-3; the D is unclear. CDR3 length: 16 residues. V lost 0 bases and J lost 6, with 16 bases in between. Germline V gene sequence: CDR1 SGHTA, CDR2 FQGTGA. CDR3 in amino acids: CASSLTTSSFLDTQYF. The CDR3 nucleotides are TGTGCCAGCAGCTTAACCACGAGCAGTTTTCTGGATACGCAGTATTTT. Drawing the rest from reference TRBV7-3 and TRBJ2-3, the complete variable domain is GAGVSQTPSNKVTEKGKYVELRCDPISGHTALYWYRQSLGQGPEFLIYFQGTGAADDSGLPNDRFFAVRPEGSVSTLKIQRTERGDSAVYLCASSLTTSSFLDTQYFGPGTRLTVL.

The rearrangement links TRBV5-1 to TRBJ2-5; 9 bases match TRBD1. The V and J ends lost 2 bases and 5 bases, in that order; junction bases with no gene match: 7. In germline, CDR1 is SGHRS, CDR2 YFSETQ. The CDR3 contains 15 residues. The CDR3: CASSFRQGVIETQYF. CDR3 DNA: TGCGCCAGCAGCTTCCGACAGGGGGTGATTGAGACCCAGTACTTC.

The chain joins TRBV7-2 to TRBJ1-4; D not resolved. This CDR3 has 15 amino acids. V was trimmed by 5 bases and J by 0 bases, leaving 10 bases between them. The germline gives CDR1 SGHTA, CDR2 FQGNSA. CDR3 sequence reads: CASSLNHATNEKLFF. The CDR3, as DNA: TGTGCCAGCAGCCTAAACCACGCAACTAATGAAAAACTGTTTTTT.

This clone turned up a few times. The chain is built from TRBV7-3 and TRBJ1-1; D unclear. CDR3 length equals 13 residues. Germline V gives CDR1 SGHTA, CDR2 FQGTGA. Trimming stripped 2 bases from V and 4 bases from J, with 8 bases between. The CDR3 sequence: CASSLVQSTEAFF. DNA for the CDR3: TGTGCCAGCAGCTTAGTACAGAGCACTGAAGCTTTCTTT.

The chain has TRBV30 and TRBJ2-2; D not resolved. The CDR3 is 13 amino acids. The V and J ends lost 2 bases and 0 bases respectively, with 4 bases between them. The germline CDR1 and CDR2 sequences are GTSNPN and SVGIG (reference sequence). CDR3 DNA sequence: TGTGCCTGGAGTCGGACGAACACCGGGGAGCTGTTTTTT. It yields the protein CAWSRTNTGELFF. Using reference TRBV30 and TRBJ2-2 for the parts outside the CDR3, the full variable domain is SQTIHQWPATLVQPVGSPLSLECTVEGTSNPNLYWYRQAAGRGLQLLFYSVGIGQISSEVPQNLSASRPQDRQFILSSKKLLLSDSGFYLCAWSRTNTGELFFGEGSRLTVL.